Below are 28 T cell receptor beta chains sequenced from a single sample in a study of read filtering for tumor transcriptome and immune sequencing. The library was built from around 400 ng RNA with molecular barcoded adaptors for alpha/delta and beta/gamma chains. TCRdb fed the reads into MiXCR, producing one record per CDR3 protein. The sample has some 140,000 distinct CDR3 sequences, around 13% seen once. Sequencing used a population of CD138-negative cells sorted from bone marrow. The receptors were sampled from a donor at least 40 years old with multiple myeloma.

As regards this clonotype: One base separates it from a far larger clone, so it is likely a read error. The CDR3 ends on some other residue instead of the conserved phenylalanine or tryptophan, so this is likely a read error. The chain is built from TRBV11-3 and TRBJ2-1; a weak D match, TRBD2 (6 bases). The V end lost 3 bases, the J end lost 9 bases, and 15 bases lay between the germline ends. This CDR3 contains 14 residues. CDR1 SGHNT and CDR2 YENEEA come from the germline V gene. DNA of the CDR3: TGTGCCAGCAGCTTGCTAGCGTTCTGGGGTGAGCAGTTCGTC. Its translation: CASSLLAFWGEQFV.

The sample holds a few counts of this clonotype. Just one base apart from a much larger clone, this may be a read error. The chain combines TRBV29-1 with TRBJ1-4; D gene ambiguous. Germline-derived CDR1 and CDR2 are SQVTM and ANQGSEA. Trimming left V 7 bases short and J 7 bases short, with 7 bases between. CDR3 length: 10 residues. The CDR3 here is CSASTEKLFF. The CDR3 region has the DNA TGCAGCGCCTCAACTGAAAAACTGTTTTTT. The full variable domain, its missing parts supplied by reference TRBV29-1 and TRBJ1-4, is SAVISQKPSRDICQRGTSLTIQCQVDSQVTMMFWYRQQPGQSLTLIATANQGSEATYESGFVIDKFPISRPNLTFSTLTVSNMSPEDSSIYLCSASTEKLFFGSGTQLSVL.

This clonotype showed up many times. The gene calls are TRBV7-2 and TRBJ1-4; D possibly corresponds to TRBD1 (5 bases). V was cut by 4 bases and J by 7 bases, with 13 bases left in between. CDR3 size: 14 residues. Per the germline V gene, CDR1 is SGHTA and CDR2 is FQGNSA. As DNA, the CDR3 is TGTGCCAGCAGCTCGCGGGGGTTTGGTGAAAAACTGTTTTTT. Amino acids: CASSSRGFGEKLFF.

This clonotype was detected ten times or more. The V call is TRBV20-1, the J call TRBJ2-1; no definite D call. The ends were cut back, 1 base at V and 6 bases at J, with 4 bases in the middle. Germline CDR1 is DFQATT and CDR2 is SNEGSKA (reference sequence). CDR3 length equals 11 residues. The CDR3 is CSARGPNEQFF. In DNA form, the CDR3 reads TGCAGTGCTAGAGGTCCCAATGAGCAGTTCTTC.

This clonotype was counted ten times or more. V and J are TRBV6-5 and TRBJ1-1, with D possibly being TRBD1 (5 bases). Germline-derived CDR1 and CDR2 are MNHEY and SVGAGI. V was cut by 0 bases and J by 1 base, with 15 bases left in between. The CDR3 length is 17 residues. CDR3: CASSYSRGPSANTEAFF. In DNA, the CDR3 is TGTGCCAGCAGTTACTCACGGGGACCCAGTGCGAACACTGAAGCTTTCTTT.

This clonotype has at least ten counts. This sequence joins TRBV27 and TRBJ2-5; 14 nucleotides agree with TRBD2. The length of the CDR3 is 14 residues. The germline V gene encodes CDR1 MNHEY and CDR2 SMNVEV (reference sequence). J lost 7 bases, V lost 8 bases, and 6 bases had no gene match. The CDR3 coding sequence is TGTGCCAGCTCGGGACTAGCGGGGGCTGGGACCCAGTACTTC. It translates to CASSGLAGAGTQYF.

This clonotype has a count of ten or more. This sequence joins TRBV12-3 or TRBV12-4 and TRBJ2-1; a possible D gene is TRBD2 (6 bases). V lost 5 bases and J 5 bases, leaving 16 bases between the germline ends. The CDR3 extends over 15 amino acids. Here the CDR3 reads CASSGDSSPDNEQFF. The CDR3 DNA reads as TGTGCCAGCAGTGGGGACTCTTCACCTGACAATGAGCAGTTCTTC.

This clonotype was counted only a few times. The chain links TRBV5-1 to TRBJ1-1; TRBD1 agrees at 7 bases. CDR1 and CDR2 (germline): SGHRS, YFSETQ. The CDR3 contains 16 residues. V shed 0 bases, J shed 4 bases, and the junction held 9 bases outside the gene matches. The CDR3 DNA follows: TGCGCCAGCAGCTTGGGGGTGACAGGGCGAGGCACTGAAGCTTTCTTT. Residues: CASSLGVTGRGTEAFF.

The sample holds many counts of this clonotype. The chain combines TRBV30 with TRBJ1-1, with D possibly being TRBD1 (5 bases). The germline V gene has CDR1 GTSNPN and CDR2 SVGIG (reference sequence). V shed 3 bases and J shed 2 bases, with 13 bases lying between them. The CDR3 is made up of 14 amino acids. The CDR3 loop reads CAWRSPGLNTEAFF. The CDR3 nucleotides read TGTGCCTGGAGGTCGCCAGGGCTAAACACTGAAGCTTTCTTT.

This clonotype was recorded a few times. This rearrangement joins TRBV24-1 to TRBJ2-5; 7 bases line up with TRBD1. This CDR3 region has 14 residues. Germline-derived CDR1 and CDR2 are KGHDR and SFDVKD. Unmatched junction bases numbered 7, after V lost 5 bases and J lost 5 bases. The CDR3 region has the DNA TGTGCCACCAGTGCGACAGGGCTGGGGGAGACCCAGTACTTC. It yields the protein CATSATGLGETQYF.

This clonotype was detected ten times or more. The chain uses TRBV7-9 and TRBJ2-3; perhaps D is TRBD1 or TRBD2 (5 bases each). The CDR3 is 13 residues long. Germline loops: CDR1 SEHNR, CDR2 FQNEAQ (reference sequence). V dropped 11 bases and J dropped 5 bases, with 17 bases sitting between them. CDR3 in DNA: TGTGCCCCCGCCCCCGGGACGGGAGATACGCAGTATTTT. This translates into CAPAPGTGDTQYF.

Points on this clonotype: A much bigger clone sits one base away, suggesting this may be a read error. The chain links TRBV12-3 or TRBV12-4 to TRBJ2-2, with 9 bases lining up with TRBD1. This CDR3 spans 15 amino acids. The CDR3 region is CASRTGGTNTGGLFF. For the CDR3, the DNA is TGTGCCAGCAGGACAGGGGGAACGAACACCGGGGGGCTGTTTTTT.

This clonotype was seen at least ten times. V usage is TRBV12-3 or TRBV12-4 and J usage is TRBJ1-1; TRBD1 might be the D (5 bases). This CDR3 region has 13 residues. V lost 7 bases and J lost 2, with 11 bases in between. The CDR3 is CASIWGSNTEAFF. The CDR3 DNA reads as TGTGCCAGCATCTGGGGGTCCAACACTGAAGCTTTCTTT.

In this sample, this clonotype turned up many times. This chain joins TRBV29-1 and TRBJ1-1, with D unresolved. Germline CDR1 reads SQVTM; CDR2 reads ANQGSEA. The CDR3 covers 14 residues. V was pared by 4 bases and J by 5 bases, with 17 bases between. The CDR3 reads CSVAAQRGETEAFF. The DNA of the CDR3 is TGCAGCGTTGCAGCCCAGCGGGGAGAGACTGAAGCTTTCTTT.

Comment on this clonotype: A much larger clone sits a single nucleotide away, making a read error possible. This chain joins TRBV5-1 and TRBJ2-2; D possibly matches TRBD1 or TRBD2 (6 bases each). The CDR3 sequence is 17 residues long. Per germline, CDR1 SGHRS and CDR2 YFSETQ. CDR3 sequence: CASSLVLLGGDTGELLF. The CDR3, as DNA: TGCGCCAGCAGCTTGGTCCTACTAGGAGGGGACACCGGGGAGCTGCTTTTT.

This clonotype was seen a few times. This sequence may be a read error, since a much larger clone differs from it by one base. This sequence joins TRBV18 and TRBJ1-5; the D is unclear. This CDR3 contains 14 residues. Per the germline V gene, CDR1 is KGHSH and CDR2 is LQKENI. This chain's CDR3 is CASSLQDSNQPRHF. CDR3 bases: TGTGCCAGCTCGCTCCAAGATAGCAATCAGCCCCGGCATTTT. Full variable domain (remainder filled in from reference TRBV18 and TRBJ1-5): NAGVMQNPRHLVRRRGQEARLRCSPMKGHSHVYWYRQLPEEGLKFMVYLQKENIIDESGMPKERFSAEFPKEGPSILRIQQVVRGDSAAYFCASSLQDSNQPRHFGDGTRLSIL.

In this sample, this clonotype turned up many times. The V and J genes are TRBV20-1 and TRBJ2-1, with a weak D call TRBD2 (6 bases). Trimming removed 5 bases from V and 2 bases from J, with 16 bases in between. CDR1 DFQATT and CDR2 SNEGSKA come from the germline V gene (reference sequence). The CDR3 runs to 15 residues. The CDR3: CSASAGFQPYNEQFF. DNA for the CDR3: TGCAGTGCTTCGGCGGGGTTCCAGCCCTACAATGAGCAGTTCTTC.

This clonotype was seen repeatedly, ten times or more. V usage is TRBV6-5 and J usage is TRBJ1-2; D gene uncertain. The CDR3 contains 14 residues. V was shortened by 2 bases and J by 6 bases, with 13 bases between the two germline ends. The germline gives CDR1 MNHEY, CDR2 SVGAGI. CDR3 residues: CASSYGGRGHGYTF. CDR3 DNA sequence: TGTGCCAGCAGTTACGGTGGCAGAGGACATGGCTACACCTTC.

This clonotype occurred many times. CDR3 region: CASSQALRGRSDQPQHF. CDR3 in DNA: TGCGCCAGCAGCCAAGCCCTGCGTGGTAGGAGTGATCAGCCCCAGCATTTT. The rearrangement joins TRBV4-1 to TRBJ1-5, with D unclear. Germline CDR1 is MGHRA and CDR2 is YSYEKL. V gave up 1 base and J gave up 5 bases, with 18 bases separating them. This CDR3 has 17 amino acids.

This clonotype has ten or more counts. The chain has TRBV14 and TRBJ2-7, with 13 bases lining up with TRBD2. From germline, CDR1 is SGHDN and CDR2 FVKESK. The CDR3 totals 15 residues. Germline trimming cut 4 bases from V and 6 bases from J; bases unmatched to any gene: 6. The CDR3, as DNA: TGTGCCAGCAGCCGTGGCAGGACTAGCGGGAGCGAGCAGTACTTC. Translation gives CASSRGRTSGSEQYF.

There are many counts of this clonotype. J is TRBJ2-3 and V is TRBV14; 12 positions match TRBD2. In germline, CDR1 is SGHDN, CDR2 FVKESK. V lost 5 bases and J lost 7; bases outside the gene matches: 4. The CDR3 totals 14 residues. In nucleotides, the CDR3 is TGTGCCAGCAGCGGACTAGCGGGATGGAATACGCAGTATTTT. It encodes CASSGLAGWNTQYF.

In this sample, this clonotype turned up many times. The chain employs TRBV2 and TRBJ2-2; 10 bases are a match to TRBD1. From germline, CDR1 is SNHLY and CDR2 FYNNEI. The V segment lost 7 bases and the J segment 7 bases; nucleotides outside the gene matches: 6. This CDR3 is 14 amino acids long. CDR3 sequence (DNA): TGTGCCAGCAACCCCGGGACAGGGGACGGGGAGCTGTTTTTT. Amino acids: CASNPGTGDGELFF.

This clonotype appeared many times. The gene calls are TRBV6-5 and TRBJ1-2; TRBD1 agrees at 7 bases. This CDR3 contains 15 residues. Germline V gene data show CDR1 as MNHEY and CDR2 as SVGAGI. V dropped 2 bases and J dropped 0; count of bases not matched to a gene: 3. Here the CDR3 DNA reads TGTGCCAGCAGTTACGGGGGACAGACTAACTATGGCTACACCTTC. This codes for CASSYGGQTNYGYTF.

This clonotype was detected many times. The chain uses TRBV18 and TRBJ2-1, with 8 bases lining up with TRBD2. This CDR3 comprises 13 residues. Germline lookup yields CDR1 KGHSH and CDR2 LQKENI. The trim removed 3 bases at V and 8 bases at J, leaving 3 bases unmatched. CDR3 region: CASSPGLDDEQFF. In DNA, the CDR3 is TGTGCCAGCTCACCGGGACTAGACGATGAGCAGTTCTTC.

This clonotype has at least ten counts. A read error may account for a junction end that differs from germline. V usage is TRBV20-1 and J usage is TRBJ2-3, with 7 bases fitting TRBD1. Germline V gene lookup returns CDR1 DFQATT and CDR2 SNEGSKA (reference sequence). CDR3 length equals 19 residues. CDR3 protein: CSARPSTLRDSKSRDTQYF. Here the CDR3 DNA reads TGCAGTGCTAGACCATCGACCCTCCGGGACAGCAAAAGCAGAGATACGCAGTATTTT.

This clonotype was seen repeatedly, ten times or more. The chain recombines TRBV6-2 or TRBV6-3 with TRBJ2-1; 15 bases align to TRBD2. The CDR3 spans 17 residues. With V trimmed by 0 bases and J by 9 bases, 6 bases remained unmatched. Germline V lookup: CDR1 MNHEY, CDR2 SVGEGT. The CDR3 region has the DNA TGTGCCAGCAGTTACTCTACCGGGACTAGCGGGAGGCGTGAGCAGTTCTTC. It is translated as CASSYSTGTSGRREQFF.

This clonotype was counted many times. The chain joins TRBV9 to TRBJ1-1; TRBD1 aligns across 8 bases. CDR1 and CDR2 from the germline V gene are SGDLS and YYNGEE. The CDR3 consists of 14 residues. V lost 0 bases and J lost 4; bases outside the gene matches: 2. The CDR3 bases are TGTGCCAGCAGCGTAGGACAGGGGAGCACTGAAGCTTTCTTT. Its translation is CASSVGQGSTEAFF. Using reference TRBV9 and TRBJ1-1 for the parts outside the CDR3, the full variable domain is DSGVTQTPKHLITATGQRVTLRCSPRSGDLSVYWYQQSLDQGLQFLIQYYNGEERAKGNILERFSAQQFPDLHSELNLSSLELGDSALYFCASSVGQGSTEAFFGQGTRLTVV.

This clonotype was found many times. The chain uses TRBV7-3 and TRBJ2-1, with 8 bases aligning to TRBD1. Trimming removed 4 bases from V and 2 bases from J; junction bases left unmatched: 4. The V gene's germline CDR1 is SGHTA and CDR2 FQGTGA. The CDR3 runs 15 residues. The CDR3 sequence: CASSSRTGPYNEQFF. The CDR3 DNA follows: TGTGCCAGCAGCTCTCGGACAGGGCCCTACAATGAGCAGTTCTTC.